This TCR beta chain appears in the sequencing data of a study of shared clonotypes between healthy human individuals. Overall study findings and caveats: Generally, naive subsets came out with larger estimated richness than memory subsets.

Method: immunoSEQ multiplex PCR; TCRdb's copy keeps in-frame clones and lacks some. This table has about 1,900,000 clones, about 95% appearing once. The CDR3 is made up of 14 amino acids. The V and J ends lost 1 base and 4 bases, in that order; junction bases with no gene match: 4. The germline V gene has CDR1 SGHAT and CDR2 FQNNGV. The naive CD8 population came from CD45RO-negative cells selected for CCR7, without terminally differentiated effector memory CD45RA+ cells. The donors were all Caucasian adults (living in Nashville, Tennessee). This clone appeared a single time. No antigen is known for it. Other DNA sequences within the sample encode an identical CDR3.

V usage is TRBV11-2 and J usage is TRBJ2-7; 7 bases are shared with TRBD1. The sample was naive CD8+ T cells sorted from blood. The receptor's source is a man between 18 and 35 years old in good health. CDR3 coding DNA: TGTGCCAGCAGCTTAGGGGACAGAGGTTACGAGCAGTACTTC. Amino acid sequence: CASSLGDRGYEQYF.